This TCR beta chain was obtained from a study of CD4 T cell repertoires in COVID-19. Study-level background: Relabeled CFSE-low cells, IL-2-expanded for about nine days, met spikes from other coronaviruses.

TCRdb's copy holds only in-frame clones and misses some; the assay was immunoSEQ multiplex PCR. The table records about 75,000 clones, roughly four fifths of them present only once. V was pared by 0 bases and J by 13 bases, with 9 bases of the junction left unmatched. The CDR3 has 14 residues. CDR1 and CDR2 from the germline V gene are SGHRS and YFSETQ. Source: CD4+ T cells from peripheral blood, taken after recovery from COVID-19. This rearrangement joins TRBV5-1 to TRBJ2-1; 8 bases fit TRBD1. The source is a human donor who had COVID-19. CDR3 DNA sequence: TGCGCCAGCAGCTTGGCGGGACAGGCTTCTGAACAGTTCTTC. Its protein product is CASSLAGQASEQFF.